This T cell receptor beta chain was captured in a study of T cells in Graves' hyperthyroidism and ophthalmopathy (dated by TCRdb to the late 2010s). Some background on the complete study: Peripheral blood samples were taken at initial diagnosis, before any treatment was given. To identify TCR V-J signatures that set the groups apart, the researchers used a discovery cohort of 100 patients, made up of 40 to 45 with Graves' ophthalmopathy and some 58 with stable Graves' hyperthyroidism. An independent validation cohort of around 20 hyperthyroidism patients and over 15 patients who later progressed to ophthalmopathy tested prospective prediction of ophthalmopathy. The 85 to 100 discovery patients were randomly split 7:3 into training and test sets. Thyroid tissue and blood T-cell repertoires from about 6 Graves' hyperthyroidism patients were also compared in the study. After blood sampling, hyperthyroidism patients were treated with methimazole at a starting dose of 30 mg daily, and ophthalmopathy patients were treated with high-dose intravenous methylprednisolone. TCR Vbeta CDR3 sequencing of 120 to 150 peripheral blood samples (over 40 ophthalmopathy, roughly 72 hyperthyroidism and approximately 17 progressor patients) is reported in the paper.

What the study reported, not specific to this receptor: Most expanded thyroid clonotypes (frequency above 0.001) were also found in blood, which suggests that blood repertoires may mirror thyroid immune responses. A 13 V-J signature model separated ophthalmopathy from stable hyperthyroidism, with around 91% sensitivity and 81.08% specificity in cross-validation and 80%/75% in testing. In validation, the model predicted progression to ophthalmopathy a median of roughly 6.5 months before onset, with about 67% sensitivity and about 72% specificity. Sample size was not statistically predetermined, and investigators were not blinded to group allocation.

V is clipped by 6 bases and J by 5 bases, and the sequence between their germline boundaries is 13 bases long. CDR1 and CDR2, looked up from the germline V gene (reference sequence), are MNHEY and SMNVEV. The CDR3 spans 13 residues, from the cysteine through the phenylalanine. Only the CDR3 portion is preserved as DNA: 39 bases, with reading frame beginning at the first base. Amplification of TCR beta CDR3 regions was carried out from RNA transcripts. A first-round RT-PCR of the TCR CDR3 used the HTBI primer set with the Qiagen OneStep RT-PCR kit. The libraries were constructed in a second round of multiplex PCR and then size-selected and purified. The libraries were sequenced on an Illumina HiSeq2000 using paired-end 100 bp reads. Under the source paper's analysis protocol: SOAPnuke was used to process the raw data, with reads discarded if the reads contained adapters or uncalled bases, had a mean Phred below 15, or lacked an exact constant-primer or identifier match. COPE v1.2.5 was used to merge high-quality paired reads, and clonotypes were defined as unique nucleotide sequences. MiTCR v1.1 was used to align clonotypes to the IMGT TRBV, TRBD and TRBJ reference segments. The analysis was restricted to V-J combinations with a frequency above 0.0001, which together covered over 99% of the repertoires. The TCS score was defined as F50 (clonal expansion) divided by E x V (chaos), with BLOSUM62-based TCRdist calculated between CDR3 peptides within each V-J. Welch's t-statistics and random forest reduced 500 to 550 V-J features to roughly 13, which were used in a naive Bayes classifier (R e1071). The public reads were quality trimmed at Q25 with fastp and then assembled into clones with MiXCR by TCRdb, keeping productive beta chains. Entries that share a CDR3 protein sequence are merged under the most common genes and DNA. TCRdb's processing, not the authors', yielded these V and J calls. Across this sample there are 650,000 to 750,000 distinct CDR3 sequences, with less than 15% seen only once. Jointly, the top ten make up 10% to 13% of the sample.

Stable Graves' hyperthyroidism was defined as the absence of progression to ophthalmopathy over 18 months of follow-up. The hyperthyroidism patients were between 18 and 65 years old and newly diagnosed, with a disease duration of less than 2 months. Any patient with an uncontrolled infection, another autoimmune disease, pregnancy or lactation was excluded. Diagnoses were established on the basis of clinical symptoms, serum thyroxine and TRAb, thyroid ultrasound, and orbital computed tomography. Ficoll-Paque density gradient centrifugation was used to isolate PBMCs from around 10 ml of fresh peripheral blood. Total RNA was extracted with Trizol reagent, and quality was checked on an Agilent 2100 Bioanalyzer. About this clonotype: The antigen it recognizes is unknown. No clone much larger than this one lies a single base away; base qualities are absent.

This chain is built from TRBV27 and TRBJ1-2; the D gene identity is not certain. The receptor was derived from a woman younger than 35 with Graves' hyperthyroidism. The sample consisted of blood. The CDR3 protein: CASRAGAEYGYTF. In nucleotides, the sequence is TGTGCCAGCAGAGCGGGAGCGGAATATGGCTACACCTTC.